Sequencing of this TCR beta chain was carried out in a study of blood T cells in healthy people across ages (dated by TCRdb to the mid-2010s). Regarding the research as a whole: Template switching captured roughly one uniquely barcoded TCR beta cDNA molecule per two T cells in model experiments. The donors were split into four age groups: young (average about 16 years), middle-aged (roughly 39), aged (over 55) and long-lived (roughly 88). Two additional independent replicas of 1 million unique cDNA reads from the same blood draw were analyzed for two donors (one aged 18 to 30 and one aged 80 or older). To avoid experimental bias, donors of different ages were randomly spread across the sequencing lanes. Using deep sequencing normalized with unique cDNA molecular identifiers, the study measured how TCR beta repertoire diversity changes with age.

Library construction relied on 5' RACE. The listed sequencing device is Illumina HiSeq 2500. A second about 7 to 11 cycle PCR used a sample-barcoded 5' primer and a J-beta primer mix. A template-switch 5' adaptor carrying 12 random nucleotides introduced a unique molecular identifier onto each TCR beta cDNA molecule. Each sample yielded at least 3 million CDR3-containing paired-end reads. First-strand cDNA synthesis was performed from all RNA using the Mint cDNA synthesis kit, with priming by a TRBC-specific oligonucleotide. After uracil-DNA glycosylase treatment, a first 18-cycle PCR used universal primers M1SS and BC2_uni_R on all cDNA. On the authors' methods: For normalization, 1 million high-quality reads were randomly selected from each sample, with every read carrying a distinct molecular identifier. Instead of being binned into consensus sequences, reads that shared molecular identifiers were thrown out. MiTCR, run with a Q25 quality threshold and the strictest error-elimination algorithm, handled CDR3 identification, clonotype clustering and error correction. A nonparametric unseen species model using Euler transformation provided a lower-bound estimate of total TCR beta diversity. The public reads were run again by TCRdb, first through fastp at Q25 and then through MiXCR, and only productive beta chains were kept. Identical CDR3 protein sequences are pooled into one entry, listed with their most common genes and DNA. The V and J calls here are based on TCRdb, not the publication. The sample table holds approximately 800,000 distinct CDR3 sequences, of which 35% to 40% were seen once. Clones ranked in the top ten supply approximately 12% of the sample.

Worth noting for this clonotype: No antigen is known for it. Within one base of it there is no much larger clone, and no base qualities were kept.

The paper's findings and limits, for the study overall: Because donor CMV infection status was unknown, age-related changes in expanded clonotypes were potentially confounded. Compared with the aged group, the long-lived group had more naive CD4+ T cells, fewer expanded clones and increased TCR diversity, suggesting age selection. Estimates of total diversity based on one million sequenced T cells were regarded as lower bounds and as underestimates. As age increased, observed TCR beta diversity per million T cells dropped in a roughly linear way, and a significant reduction was already evident by age approximately 40. There was a strong correlation between observed TCR beta diversity and the percentage of naive T cells measured by flow cytometry. Conclusive comparison of naive and antigen-experienced compartments was prevented by the profiling of bulk unsorted PBMCs.

The donors were roughly 40 Caucasian individuals from Russia, aged about 6 to 95 years, who were systemically healthy. Ten milliliters of peripheral blood were collected from each donor into EDTA-treated Vacutainer tubes. Ficoll-Paque density-gradient centrifugation was used to isolate PBMCs, with at least 6.5 million obtained per sample. Total RNA, at least 5 micrograms per sample, was extracted from PBMCs with Trizol reagent. The percentages of naive CD45RAhigh/CD27high T cells were determined by flow cytometry on a PBMC aliquot from every donor. This TCR was sampled from a man between 18 and 29 years old in good health. Source material: blood.

The encoded CDR3 is CASSVQGLNQPQHF. At the DNA level, the sequence is TGTGCCAGCAGTGTTCAGGGACTCAATCAGCCCCAGCATTTT. The sequence is built from TRBV12-3 or TRBV12-4 and TRBJ1-5; the D segment could be TRBD1, given 5 matching bases. From cysteine to phenylalanine, the CDR3 is 14 amino acids long. The only DNA kept is the CDR3, 42 bases in frame from the first base. V drops 5 bases and J drops 3 bases, leaving 11 bases in between.